This T cell receptor (beta chain) was observed in a study of blood T cell repertoires in COVID-19. Across the whole study: The analysed material was cDNA or gDNA that came from T cells, B-cell-depleted T cells, or PBMCs.

CDR3 length: 16 amino acids. The V segment lost 4 bases and the J segment 3 bases; nucleotides outside the gene matches: 10. Germline CDR1 SGHRS, CDR2 YFSETQ. The assay was immunoSEQ multiplex PCR, and TCRdb's table has in-frame clones only and misses some. The table has 310,000 or so clones, more than 70% seen once. This clone was observed a handful of times. The sequence was obtained from a woman in her 50s with acute or convalescent COVID-19. The sample was peripheral blood. This sequence joins TRBV5-1 and TRBJ2-1, with TRBD1 identical over 7 bases. Written as DNA, the CDR3 is TGCGCCAGCAGCAGTGGACAGGAGCCCGTCTACAATGAGCAGTTCTTC. It is translated as CASSSGQEPVYNEQFF.